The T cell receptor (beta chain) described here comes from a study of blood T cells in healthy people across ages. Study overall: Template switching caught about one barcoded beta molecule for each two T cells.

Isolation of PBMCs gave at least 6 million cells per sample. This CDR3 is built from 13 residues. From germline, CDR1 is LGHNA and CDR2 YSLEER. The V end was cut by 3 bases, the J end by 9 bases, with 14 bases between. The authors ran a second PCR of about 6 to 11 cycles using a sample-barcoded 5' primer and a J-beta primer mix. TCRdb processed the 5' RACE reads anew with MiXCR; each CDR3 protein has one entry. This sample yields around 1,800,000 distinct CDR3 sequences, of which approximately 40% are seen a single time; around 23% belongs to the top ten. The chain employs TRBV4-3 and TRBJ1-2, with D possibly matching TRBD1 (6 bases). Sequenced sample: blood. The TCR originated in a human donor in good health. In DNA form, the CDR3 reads TGCGCCAGCAGCCAGTTGCCAGGGGATAGCTACACCTTC. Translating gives CASSQLPGDSYTF.